Described below is a single TCR beta chain sequence and its context. Antigen: not known. CDR1 and CDR2 from the germline V gene are SQVTM and ANQGSEA. Deletions cut 0 bases from V and 5 bases from J, with 16 bases between. This CDR3 contains 15 residues. This entry comes from a study of siplizumab effects on memory and regulatory T cells. Overall study findings and caveats: Where siplizumab was present, mappable alloreactive CD4+ clones averaged around 70% Treg-derived, compared with 25% to 30% in controls.

Measured with immunoSEQ multiplex PCR; TCRdb has only the in-frame clones, and not every one. The table includes some 100,000 clones, around 92% detected once. The chain is built from TRBV29-1 and TRBJ2-5; maybe TRBD1 (6 bases). Sequencing was carried out using CD4+ T cells sorted from blood. The TCR comes from a human donor in good health. Some clones in this sample may be carry-over from other donors' samples. The CDR3 DNA is TGCAGCGTTGAAGATGGGCAACAGGGTAGCGAGACCCAGTACTTC. It yields the protein CSVEDGQQGSETQYF.